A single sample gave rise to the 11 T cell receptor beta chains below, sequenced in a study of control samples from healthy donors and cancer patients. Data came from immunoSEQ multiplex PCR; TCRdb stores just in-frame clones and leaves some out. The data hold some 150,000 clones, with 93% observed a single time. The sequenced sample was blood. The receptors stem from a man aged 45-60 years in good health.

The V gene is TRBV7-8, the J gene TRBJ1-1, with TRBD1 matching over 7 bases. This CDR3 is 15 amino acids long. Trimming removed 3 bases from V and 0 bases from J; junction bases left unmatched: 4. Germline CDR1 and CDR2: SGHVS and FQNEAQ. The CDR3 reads CASSFTTGLNTEAFF. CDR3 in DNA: TGTGCCAGCAGCTTTACGACAGGGTTGAACACTGAAGCTTTCTTT.

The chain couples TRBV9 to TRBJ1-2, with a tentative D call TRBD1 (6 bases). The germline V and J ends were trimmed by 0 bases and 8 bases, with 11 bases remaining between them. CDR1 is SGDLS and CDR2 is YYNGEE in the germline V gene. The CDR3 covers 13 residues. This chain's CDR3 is CASSVGGGDGYTF. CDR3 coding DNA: TGTGCCAGCAGCGTAGGAGGGGGGGACGGCTACACCTTC.

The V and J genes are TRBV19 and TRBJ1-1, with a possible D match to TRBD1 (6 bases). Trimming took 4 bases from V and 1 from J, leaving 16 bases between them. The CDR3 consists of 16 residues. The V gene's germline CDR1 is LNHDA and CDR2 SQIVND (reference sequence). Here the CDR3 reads CASSTRQVRRNTEAFF. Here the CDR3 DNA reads TGTGCCAGTAGTACGAGACAGGTCCGAAGGAACACTGAAGCTTTCTTT.

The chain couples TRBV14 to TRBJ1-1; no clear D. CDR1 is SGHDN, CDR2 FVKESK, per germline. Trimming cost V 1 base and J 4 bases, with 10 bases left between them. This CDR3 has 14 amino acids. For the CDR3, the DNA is TGTGCCAGCAGCCAAGCCATCGGATTCACTGAAGCTTTCTTT. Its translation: CASSQAIGFTEAFF.

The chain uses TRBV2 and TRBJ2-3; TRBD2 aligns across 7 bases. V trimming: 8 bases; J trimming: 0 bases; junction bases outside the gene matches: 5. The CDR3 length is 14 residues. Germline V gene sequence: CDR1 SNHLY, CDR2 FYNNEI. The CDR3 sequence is CASGAGASTDTQYF. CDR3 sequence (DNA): TGTGCCAGCGGGGCGGGAGCTAGCACAGATACGCAGTATTTT.

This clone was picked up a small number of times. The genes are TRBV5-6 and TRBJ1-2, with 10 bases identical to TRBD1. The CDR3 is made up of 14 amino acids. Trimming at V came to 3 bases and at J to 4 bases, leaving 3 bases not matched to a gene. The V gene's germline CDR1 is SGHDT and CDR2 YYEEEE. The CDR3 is CASSSTGGIYGYTF. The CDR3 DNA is TGTGCCAGCAGCTCGACAGGGGGCATCTATGGCTACACCTTC.

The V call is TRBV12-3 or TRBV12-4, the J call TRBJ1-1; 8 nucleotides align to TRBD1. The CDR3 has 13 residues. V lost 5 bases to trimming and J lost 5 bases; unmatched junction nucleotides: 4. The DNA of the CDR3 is TGTGCCAGCAGTGCGACAGGGGTAACTGAAGCTTTCTTT. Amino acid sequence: CASSATGVTEAFF.

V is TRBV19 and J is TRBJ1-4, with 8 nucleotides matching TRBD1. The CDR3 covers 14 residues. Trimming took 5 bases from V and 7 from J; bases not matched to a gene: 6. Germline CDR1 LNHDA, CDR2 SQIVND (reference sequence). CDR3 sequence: CASSRTGGAEKLFF. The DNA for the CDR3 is TGTGCCAGTAGTCGCACAGGGGGTGCTGAAAAACTGTTTTTT.

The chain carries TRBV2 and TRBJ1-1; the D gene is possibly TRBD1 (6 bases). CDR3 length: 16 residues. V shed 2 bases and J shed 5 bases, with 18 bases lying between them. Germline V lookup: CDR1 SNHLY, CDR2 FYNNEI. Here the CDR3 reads CASSETGLGGRTEAFF. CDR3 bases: TGTGCCAGCAGTGAAACTGGTTTGGGGGGCCGGACTGAAGCTTTCTTT.

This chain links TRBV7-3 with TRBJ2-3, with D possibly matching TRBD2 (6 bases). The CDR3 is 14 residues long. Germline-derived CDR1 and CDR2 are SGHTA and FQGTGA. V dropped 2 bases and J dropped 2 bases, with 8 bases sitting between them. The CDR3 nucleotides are TGTGCCAGCAGCTTAGCGGGGTTCACAGATACGCAGTATTTT. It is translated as CASSLAGFTDTQYF. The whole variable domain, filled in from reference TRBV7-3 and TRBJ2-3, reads GAGVSQTPSNKVTEKGKYVELRCDPISGHTALYWYRQSLGQGPEFLIYFQGTGAADDSGLPNDRFFAVRPEGSVSTLKIQRTERGDSAVYLCASSLAGFTDTQYFGPGTRLTVL.

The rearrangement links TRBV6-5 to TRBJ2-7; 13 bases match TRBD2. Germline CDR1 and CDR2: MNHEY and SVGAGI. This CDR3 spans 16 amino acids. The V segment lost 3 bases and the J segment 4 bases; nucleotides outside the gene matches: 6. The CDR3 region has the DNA TGTGCCAGCAGTTATCCCGGGACTAGCGGGAAGTACGAGCAGTACTTC. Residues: CASSYPGTSGKYEQYF.